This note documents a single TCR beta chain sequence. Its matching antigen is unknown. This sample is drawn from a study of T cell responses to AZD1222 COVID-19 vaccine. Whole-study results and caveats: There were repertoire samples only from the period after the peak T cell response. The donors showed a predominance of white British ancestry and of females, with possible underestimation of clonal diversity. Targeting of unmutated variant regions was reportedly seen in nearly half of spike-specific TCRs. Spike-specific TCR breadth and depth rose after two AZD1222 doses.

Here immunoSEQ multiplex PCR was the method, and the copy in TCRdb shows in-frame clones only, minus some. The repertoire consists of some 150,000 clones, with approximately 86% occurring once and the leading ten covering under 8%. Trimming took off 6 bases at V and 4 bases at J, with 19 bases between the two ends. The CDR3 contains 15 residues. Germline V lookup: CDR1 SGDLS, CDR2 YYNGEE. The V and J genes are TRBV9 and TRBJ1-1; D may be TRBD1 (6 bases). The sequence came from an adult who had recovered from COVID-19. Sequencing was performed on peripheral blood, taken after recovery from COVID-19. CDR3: CASTPRLGAVTEAFF. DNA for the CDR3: TGTGCCAGCACCCCAAGGTTGGGGGCGGTCACTGAAGCTTTCTTT.